This is a list of T cell receptor beta chains from one sample in a study of response to subunit inactivated influenza vaccine. TCRdb itself ran the RT-PCR reads through MiXCR, one entry per CDR3 protein. The sample contains more than 550,000 distinct CDR3 sequences, 11% of which appear only once. A further study also used this sample, focusing on T cells expressing NK-cell markers.

This sample comprised PBMCs from blood, obtained on the day of vaccination. The receptors come from a man in his fifties who received an inactivated influenza vaccine. Each CDR3 is given with its conserved first and last residue. The D gene is left open where the match is weak. Some rows mark clone size as missing; the rest say once, few, many or name a class of expanded clone.

size: -
D: TRBD1
V: TRBV11-2
J: TRBJ2-6
CDR3: CASSVDRAGAGANVLTF
DNA: TGTGCCAGCAGCGTGGACAGGGCCGGGGCCGGGGCCAACGTCCTGACTTTC

size: few
D: -
V: TRBV7-2
J: TRBJ1-5
CDR3: CASSLAIGNQPQHF
DNA: TGTGCCAGCAGCTTAGCGATAGGAAATCAGCCCCAGCATTTT

size: few
D: -
V: TRBV13
J: TRBJ2-5
CDR3: CASSPYREETQYF
DNA: TGTGCCAGCAGCCCTTACAGGGAGGAGACCCAGTACTTC

size: few
D: -
V: TRBV27
J: TRBJ2-2
CDR3: CASSLMSGAGTGELFF
DNA: TGTGCCAGCAGTTTAATGTCCGGGGCTGGCACCGGGGAGCTGTTTTTT

size: few
D: TRBD2
V: TRBV9
J: TRBJ2-3
CDR3: CASSPRAGALHGGEYF
DNA: TGTGCCAGCAGCCCACGAGCGGGAGCTCTTCACGGGGGGGAGTATTTT

size: -
D: -
V: TRBV11-2
J: TRBJ2-7
CDR3: CASSLGRGYYEQYF
DNA: TGTGCCAGCAGCTTAGGACGGGGCTACTACGAGCAGTACTTC

size: few
D: -
V: TRBV29-1
J: TRBJ2-7
CDR3: CSVAGQGTFYEQYF
DNA: TGCAGCGTTGCGGGACAAGGAACTTTCTACGAGCAGTACTTC

size: -
D: TRBD2
V: TRBV6-1
J: TRBJ2-1
CDR3: CASSDTSGRPHEQFF
DNA: TGTGCCAGCAGTGATACTAGCGGGAGGCCCCATGAGCAGTTCTTC

size: few
D: -
V: TRBV4-2
J: TRBJ2-5
CDR3: CASSQVEQETQYF
DNA: TGTGCCAGCAGCCAAGTCGAGCAAGAGACCCAGTACTTC

size: many
D: TRBD1
V: TRBV25-1
J: TRBJ2-7
CDR3: CASTRDRGGEQYF
DNA: TGTGCCAGCACACGGGACAGGGGAGGTGAGCAGTACTTC

size: -
D: -
V: TRBV9
J: TRBJ1-4
CDR3: CASSPTGKGRWNEKLFF
DNA: TGTGCCAGCAGTCCTACTGGGAAGGGACGGTGGAATGAAAAACTGTTTTTT

size: few
D: TRBD1
V: TRBV9
J: TRBJ2-1
CDR3: CASSPKTGGDPYNEQFF
DNA: TGTGCCAGCAGCCCCAAAACAGGGGGCGACCCCTACAATGAGCAGTTCTTC

size: few
D: -
V: TRBV12-3/TRBV12-4
J: TRBJ2-3
CDR3: CASSPIFSVADTQYF
DNA: TGTGCCAGCAGCCCGATCTTTAGCGTAGCAGATACGCAGTATTTT

size: many
D: -
V: TRBV3-1
J: TRBJ2-3
CDR3: CASSQEWRVPLTQTDTQYF
DNA: TGTGCCAGCAGCCAAGAATGGCGGGTGCCCCTCACGCAGACAGATACGCAGTATTTT

size: few
D: TRBD2
V: TRBV28
J: TRBJ2-5
CDR3: CASRPVRIAGDSGTQYF
DNA: TGTGCCAGCAGGCCGGTCAGAATAGCGGGAGATAGTGGGACCCAGTACTTC

size: -
D: -
V: TRBV9
J: TRBJ2-1
CDR3: CASSALSRSGNEQFF
DNA: TGTGCCAGCAGCGCCCTTAGCCGCTCGGGCAATGAGCAGTTCTTC

size: -
D: -
V: TRBV12-3/TRBV12-4
J: TRBJ1-5
CDR3: CASSKGGGGGIQPQHF
DNA: TGTGCCAGCAGTAAGGGTGGGGGGGGCGGTATTCAGCCCCAGCATTTT

size: few
D: TRBD1
V: TRBV3-1
J: TRBJ1-4
CDR3: CASAPGTANEKLFF
DNA: TGTGCCAGCGCCCCAGGGACAGCTAATGAAAAACTGTTTTTT